This T cell receptor (beta chain) was recorded in a study of metastatic and nonmetastatic thyroid tumors (dated by TCRdb to about 2020). As for the study more broadly: Repertoires were compared across peripheral blood and tumor or nodule tissue samples from malignant and benign thyroid patients.

Receptor amplification or capture employed PCR. Instrument used: Illumina HiSeq 4000. High-throughput sequencing was used to profile the TCR beta-chain CDR3 region of each patient. Regarding the original processing steps: Drawing on CDR3 differences between clinicopathological groups, the researchers built a classifier meant to tell apart patients with distant-metastatic papillary thyroid cancer. The Shannon index was used to measure repertoire diversity, and the Morisita-Horn index was used to measure how similar tumor and blood repertoires were. Clones were called with MiXCR by TCRdb after fastp trimmed the public reads at Q25, and only in-frame beta chains were retained. TCRdb, rather than the study authors, made the V and J calls. The sample table lists more than 40,000 clones, roughly 3.2% of them with a count of one. The top ten hold roughly 9.1% of the sample. CDR1 SGHVS and CDR2 FQNEAQ are derived from the germline V gene. From the cysteine up to the phenylalanine, the CDR3 has a length of 18 residues. Only the CDR3 part of the read is kept: 54 bases, read in frame from the first base.

This clone turned up a few times. There is no known antigen for this receptor. One junction end does not reproduce the germline sequence, and a read error may be involved. No patient had received any treatment before thyroid surgery. Using T-cell receptor beta sequencing, the study looked back at clinical samples from patients collected from about 2011 to 2018. What the authors observed across the whole study: TCR beta diversity was reported as significantly higher in malignant tumors than in benign nodules, in both blood and tumor samples.

The sequence derives from a female donor with papillary thyroid cancer or a benign thyroid nodule (not recorded which). Some clones in this sample may be carry-over from other donors' samples. The source material was blood. The sequence is built from TRBV7-8 and TRBJ2-1; the junction holds 7 bases that match TRBD1. Read as DNA, the sequence is TGTGCCAGCAGCCTAGCTTATCCCGGGACAGAAATCTACAATGAGCAGTTCTTC. This encodes CASSLAYPGTEIYNEQFF.